This T cell receptor (beta chain) is from a study of T-cell reconstitution after alpha-beta-depleted transplantation in children. This clonotype was seen repeatedly, ten times or more. Its antigen is not known. Whole-study findings and limits: After transplant, high TCRbeta diversity at day 60 in some patients arose from surviving recipient T cells and thymic progenitors. A year had passed since transplant, and T-cell counts and diversity by then came mostly from newly produced T cells. The origin of alpha-beta T cells about two months after transplant was reportedly several hundred expanded graft clones.

J was trimmed by 8 bases and V by 6 bases; bases with no gene match: 11. Germline lookup yields CDR1 MNHNS and CDR2 SASEGT. This CDR3 spans 15 amino acids. TCRbeta library preparation incorporated unique molecular identifiers. MiXCR was run by TCRdb on the PCR reads, yielding one entry per CDR3 protein. The sample carries under 850,000 distinct CDR3 sequences, 13% recorded once. Source: PBMCs, taken before TCRalphabeta/CD19-depleted stem cell transplant. This rearrangement joins TRBV6-1 to TRBJ2-1; 9 positions agree with TRBD1. The clonotype comes from a girl aged 2 to 9 with congenital amegakaryocytic thrombocytopenia, due to receive a stem cell transplant. CDR3 residues: CASSLRTGAWDEQFF. The CDR3 DNA reads TGTGCCAGCAGCCTCAGGACAGGGGCTTGGGATGAGCAGTTCTTC.